This entry lists 12 T cell receptor beta chains sequenced from one sample in a study of cytomegalovirus exposure and HLA in healthy donors. The repertoire was sequenced with immunoSEQ multiplex PCR; TCRdb's copy has only in-frame clones and lacks some. Among 80,000 to 100,000 clones listed, roughly 84% were seen once. Specimen: PBMCs. Source of these receptors: a man younger than 30 in good health and CMV-seropositive.

This clone was counted a few times. The CDR3 region is CASSLGQGNSPLHF. Written as DNA, the CDR3 is TGTGCCAGCAGCTTAGGACAGGGTAATTCACCCCTCCACTTT. This rearrangement joins TRBV13 to TRBJ1-6, with D tentatively TRBD1 (6 bases). Between the trimmed V and J ends, which lost 0 bases and 6 bases, there was a span of 6 bases. From germline, CDR1 is PRHDT and CDR2 FYEKMQ (reference sequence). This CDR3 has 14 residues.

The V and J genes are TRBV15 and TRBJ1-2; 8 nucleotides agree with TRBD1. Trimming removed 2 bases from V and 8 bases from J; junction bases left unmatched: 7. CDR3 length: 14 residues. Germline V gives CDR1 LNHNV, CDR2 YYDKDF (reference sequence). As DNA, the CDR3 is TGTGCCACCAGCAGAACAGTTCGACAGGGGGGCTACACCTTC. Protein: CATSRTVRQGGYTF.

This clone was observed once. This chain links TRBV5-4 with TRBJ2-1; 9 bases line up with TRBD1. V lost 0 bases to trimming and J lost 2 bases; unmatched junction nucleotides: 3. Germline CDR1 and CDR2: SGHNT and YYREEE (reference sequence). The CDR3 is 16 amino acids. This chain's CDR3 is CASSLGDRVPYNEQFF. The CDR3 bases are TGTGCCAGCAGCTTGGGGGACAGGGTCCCCTACAATGAGCAGTTCTTC. The full variable domain, completed using reference TRBV5-4 and TRBJ2-1, is ETGVTQSPTHLIKTRGQQVTLRCSSQSGHNTVSWYQQALGQGPQFIFQYYREEENGRGNFPPRFSGLQFPNYSSELNVNALELDDSALYLCASSLGDRVPYNEQFFGPGTRLTVL.

The chain joins TRBV5-1 to TRBJ1-2; a weak D match, TRBD1 (5 bases). In germline, CDR1 is SGHRS, CDR2 YFSETQ. CDR3 length equals 13 residues. Trimming shortened V by 3 bases and J by 7 bases, and 13 bases separated the two germline ends. CDR3 DNA sequence: TGCGCCAGCAGCTGGAATACAGGTGCTGGCTACACCTTC. This translates into CASSWNTGAGYTF.

This sequence joins TRBV7-2 and TRBJ1-4, with D unclear. This CDR3 is 16 amino acids long. Per germline, CDR1 SGHTA and CDR2 FQGNSA. Trimming took 3 bases from V and 4 from J, leaving 15 bases between them. CDR3 sequence: CASSFAPQSYNEKLFF. DNA for the CDR3: TGTGCCAGCAGCTTCGCCCCCCAGTCTTATAATGAAAAACTGTTTTTT. Filled out from reference TRBV7-2 and TRBJ1-4, the complete variable domain reads GAGVSQSPSNKVTEKGKDVELRCDPISGHTALYWYRQSLGQGLEFLIYFQGNSAPDKSGLPSDRFSAERTGGSVSTLTIQRTQQEDSAVYLCASSFAPQSYNEKLFFGSGTQLSVL.

V is TRBV5-5 and J is TRBJ2-5, with 7 nucleotides matching TRBD1. Unmatched junction bases numbered 8, after V lost 4 bases and J lost 5 bases. Germline V CDR1 and CDR2: SGHKS, YYEKEE (reference sequence). There are 14 residues in the CDR3. The CDR3 reads CASSQGTVLETQYF. CDR3 nucleotide sequence: TGTGCCAGCAGCCAAGGGACAGTTCTCGAGACCCAGTACTTC.

Regarding this clone: Additional DNA sequences in this sample encode the identical CDR3. V and J are TRBV19 and TRBJ2-5, with TRBD2 identical over 15 bases. Germline V gives CDR1 LNHDA, CDR2 SQIVND (reference sequence). There are 16 residues in the CDR3. Trimming cost V 4 bases and J 2 bases; bases outside gene matches: 2. DNA of the CDR3: TGTGCCAGTAGTACAGGACTAGCGGGAGGGCAAGAGACCCAGTACTTC. Translating gives CASSTGLAGGQETQYF.

The rearrangement joins TRBV11-2 to TRBJ2-7; 7 bases are shared with TRBD1. The V gene's germline CDR1 is SGHAT and CDR2 FQNNGV. V gave up 0 bases and J gave up 4 bases; unmatched junction bases: 6. The CDR3 is 15 residues long. The CDR3: CASSLDPAGGYEQYF. CDR3 DNA: TGTGCCAGCAGCTTAGATCCTGCAGGGGGTTACGAGCAGTACTTC. Based on the CDR3 plus reference TRBV11-2 and TRBJ2-7, the full variable domain is EAGVAQSPRYKIIEKRQSVAFWCNPISGHATLYWYQQILGQGPKLLIQFQNNGVVDDSQLPKDRFSAERLKGVDSTLKIQPAKLEDSAVYLCASSLDPAGGYEQYFGPGTRLTVT.

The J gene is TRBJ2-2, the V gene TRBV10-3, with a weak D call TRBD2 (6 bases). The CDR3 covers 15 residues. In germline, CDR1 is ENHRY, CDR2 SYGVKD. Trimming shortened V by 3 bases and J by 5 bases, and 13 bases separated the two germline ends. For the CDR3, the DNA is TGTGCCATCAGTGATCCGGGGGTAGGGACCGGGGAGCTGTTTTTT. Its translation: CAISDPGVGTGELFF.

This clone appeared a single time. The chain recombines TRBV5-4 with TRBJ2-5; perhaps TRBD2 as D (5 bases). CDR3 size: 14 residues. Trimming pared 0 bases from V and 2 bases from J, leaving 8 bases between. Germline CDR1 SGHNT, CDR2 YYREEE (reference sequence). The CDR3 protein is CASSLGGSQETQYF. CDR3 nucleotides: TGTGCCAGCAGCTTGGGTGGGAGTCAAGAGACCCAGTACTTC.

This clone has just a few counts. The chain carries TRBV19 and TRBJ2-2, with D unclear. Trimming took off 5 bases at V and 5 bases at J, with 9 bases between the two ends. The CDR3 has 13 amino acids. Germline-derived CDR1 and CDR2 are LNHDA and SQIVND (reference sequence). The CDR3 DNA reads as TGTGCCAGTAGTCCAGATCCTACCGGGGAGCTGTTTTTT. It yields the protein CASSPDPTGELFF.

The V call is TRBV6-6, the J call TRBJ1-2; TRBD1 aligns across 9 bases. Losses at the gene ends were 7 bases for V and 2 bases for J; bases not matched to a gene: 8. This CDR3 has 15 amino acids. Germline V gene data show CDR1 as MNHNY and CDR2 as SVGAGI (reference sequence). The CDR3 DNA is TGTGCCAGCACCCTTCTAGGGACAGGGAACTATGGCTACACCTTC. Protein sequence: CASTLLGTGNYGYTF.